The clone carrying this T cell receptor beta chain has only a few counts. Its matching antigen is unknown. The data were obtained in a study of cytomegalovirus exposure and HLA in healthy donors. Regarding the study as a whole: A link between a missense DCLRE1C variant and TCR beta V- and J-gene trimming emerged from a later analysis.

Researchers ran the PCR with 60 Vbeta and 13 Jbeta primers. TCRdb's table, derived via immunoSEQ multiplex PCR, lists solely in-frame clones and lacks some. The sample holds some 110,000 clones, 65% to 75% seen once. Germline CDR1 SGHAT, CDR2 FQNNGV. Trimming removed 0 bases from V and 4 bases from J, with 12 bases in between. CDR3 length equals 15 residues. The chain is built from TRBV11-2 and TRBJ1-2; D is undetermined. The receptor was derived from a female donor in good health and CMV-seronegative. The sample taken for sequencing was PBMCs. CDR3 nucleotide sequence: TGTGCCAGCAGCTTAGATCCCGCAGACACCTATGGCTACACCTTC. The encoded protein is CASSLDPADTYGYTF.